Here is one TCR beta chain with its context. The sample originates from a study of blood T cell repertoires in COVID-19. Looking at the study overall: COVID-19 samples, acute and convalescent, were from the United States, Italy and Spain.

Germline CDR1 LNHDA, CDR2 SQIVND (reference sequence). The CDR3 contains 13 residues. V was trimmed by 6 bases and J by 1 base, leaving 7 bases between them. Data came from immunoSEQ multiplex PCR; TCRdb stores just in-frame clones and leaves some out. The data contain about 120,000 clones, less than 90% of them seen just once; the ten biggest clones take up around 2.3%. Sequenced sample: peripheral blood. J is TRBJ1-5 and V is TRBV19, with D uncertain. The sequence was obtained from a man aged 25-45 years with acute or convalescent COVID-19. The CDR3 region has the DNA TGTGCCAGTAGGGAGGGAAGCAATCAGCCCCAGCATTTT. Translation gives CASREGSNQPQHF.